This TCR beta chain was sequenced in a study of T-cell memory formation after mild COVID-19. TCRdb reanalysed the 5' RACE reads using MiXCR and keeps one entry per CDR3 protein. The table has 450,000 or so distinct CDR3 sequences, roughly 25% seen once; the top ten hold approximately 12%. Regarding this clonotype: The junction departs from the called germline gene at one end, perhaps through a read error.

Germline V CDR1 and CDR2: MGHRA, YSYEKL. The CDR3 totals 14 residues. The rearrangement joins TRBV4-1 to TRBJ1-1; D remains unclear. This TCR came from an adult woman who had mild COVID-19 (a few samples of this study predate the infection). Cell type and time point are not known. Sequenced sample: PBMCs or a T cell subset sorted from them (not recorded which). CDR3 in amino acids: CASSRSGWTTEALF. Written as DNA, the CDR3 is TGCGCCAGCAGCCGCTCAGGTTGGACCACTGAAGCTTTATTT.